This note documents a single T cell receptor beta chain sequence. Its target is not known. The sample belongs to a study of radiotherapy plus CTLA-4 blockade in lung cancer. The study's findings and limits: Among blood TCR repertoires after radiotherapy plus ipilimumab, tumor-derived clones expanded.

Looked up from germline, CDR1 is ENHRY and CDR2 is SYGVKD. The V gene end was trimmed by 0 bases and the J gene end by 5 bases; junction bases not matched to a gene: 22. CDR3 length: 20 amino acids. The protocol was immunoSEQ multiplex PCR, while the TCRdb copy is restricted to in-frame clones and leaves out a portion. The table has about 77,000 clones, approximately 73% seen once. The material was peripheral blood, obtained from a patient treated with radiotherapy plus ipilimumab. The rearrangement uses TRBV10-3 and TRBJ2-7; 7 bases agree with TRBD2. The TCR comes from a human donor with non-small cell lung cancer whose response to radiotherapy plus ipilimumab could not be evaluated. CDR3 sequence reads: CAISESNLAEEFPRPHEQYF. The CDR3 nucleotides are TGTGCCATCAGTGAGTCGAATCTAGCGGAAGAGTTTCCGAGGCCCCACGAGCAGTACTTC.